This T cell receptor beta chain was sequenced for a study of early T cells in non-severe SARS-CoV-2 infection. Study context: With bulk RNA from unsorted whole blood as input, sequencing yielded unpaired chains. Study-level points and caveats: In VDJdb matching, anti-spike CD8 responses were favored while private and CD4 specificities went missing.

Note on this clonotype: Antigen specificity is unknown.

Molecules of cDNA were individually given unique molecular identifiers that were attached to them. In TCRdb, the 5' RACE reads were re-called with MiXCR into one record per CDR3 protein. Of about 84,000 distinct CDR3 sequences in the sample, around 10% were seen once. Looked up from germline, CDR1 is SGHNT and CDR2 is YENEEA. V lost 2 bases, J lost 4 bases, and 4 bases stayed unmatched. The CDR3 runs 16 residues. The TCR originated in an adult who was a healthcare worker with PCR-confirmed SARS-CoV-2 infection or an uninfected control (not recorded which). V gene TRBV11-3 combines with J gene TRBJ2-2; 10 positions agree with TRBD2. Sequenced material: whole blood. The CDR3 is CASSLLLAGITGELFF. The CDR3 bases are TGTGCCAGCAGCTTACTACTAGCGGGGATCACCGGGGAGCTGTTTTTT.